A selection of T cell receptor beta chains follows, all from one sample in a study of control samples from healthy donors and cancer patients. The table came from immunoSEQ multiplex PCR; TCRdb's copy has only in-frame clones and leaves some out. The data hold some 120,000 clones, with around 87% observed a single time. Input material: blood. These receptors all stem from a man aged 60 to 75 in good health. CDR3s include the opening cysteine and the closing phenylalanine or tryptophan. D genes are given only for firm matches. The listing skips clone size in some rows; elsewhere it reads once, few, many or a size class.

-	-	TRBV7-2	TRBJ1-2	TGTGCCAGCAGCCCGAGACCGGGCCCTCTCAACTTC	CASSPRPGPLNF
-	-	TRBV6-2/TRBV6-3	TRBJ1-5	TGTGCCAGCAGTTACTTAGGCATTGGCAATCAGCCCCAGCATTTT	CASSYLGIGNQPQHF
-	-	TRBV11-3	TRBJ1-6	TGTGCCAGCAGCTTGGAACAGGGTTCACCCCTCCACTTT	CASSLEQGSPLHF
-	-	TRBV3-1/TRBV3-2	TRBJ1-1	TGTGCCAGCAGGCTACCCGGGTCTGAAGCTTTCTTT	CASRLPGSEAFF
-	TRBD1	TRBV19	TRBJ1-5	TGTGCCAGTGGGACAGGGGGCGTTTTGGGCAATCAGCCCCAGCATTTT	CASGTGGVLGNQPQHF
-	-	TRBV6-5	TRBJ1-3	TGTGCCAGCAGAGATCCTGGAAACACCATATATTTT	CASRDPGNTIYF
-	-	TRBV7-3	TRBJ1-4	TGTGCCAGCAGCTTAACGCCGGGCACTAATGAAAAACTGTTTTTT	CASSLTPGTNEKLFF
-	TRBD1	TRBV27	TRBJ1-5	TGTGCCAGCAGTTTAGGCCCGGGACAGGAGGGGGGGGCCAATCAGCCCCAGCATTTT	CASSLGPGQEGGANQPQHF
once	-	TRBV5-1	TRBJ2-3	TGCGCCAGCAGCTTGGGTAGTAGCACAGATACGCAGTATTTT	CASSLGSSTDTQYF
few	-	TRBV29-1	TRBJ2-5	TGCAGCGTTGCGTTCTCATCGGGGGCAGAGACCCAGTACTTC	CSVAFSSGAETQYF
-	-	TRBV28	TRBJ2-1	TGTGCCAGCAGCAGCAATGGGGGCACGGGGTTCTTC	CASSSNGGTGFF
-	TRBD1	TRBV6-2/TRBV6-3	TRBJ2-1	TGTGCCAGCAGTTACGGCGGGACAGGGTTACAGGCAGGTGAGCAGTTCTTC	CASSYGGTGLQAGEQFF
-	TRBD1	TRBV10-3	TRBJ2-3	TGTGCCATCAGTGAGGCGGACAGGGGGCGTGATACGCAGTATTTT	CAISEADRGRDTQYF
-	-	TRBV6-5	TRBJ1-6	TGTGCCAGCAAAAAGACAGAAGGGACGAATTCACCCCTCCACTTT	CASKKTEGTNSPLHF
-	TRBD1	TRBV7-9	TRBJ1-2	TGTGCCAGCAGCCGACAGGGGGCGGTAGGAGGAAACTATGGCTACACCTTC	CASSRQGAVGGNYGYTF
-	TRBD2	TRBV19	TRBJ2-2	TGTGCCAGTAGTATAGGGGCGGGGGTGCTGAACACCGGGGAGCTGTTTTTT	CASSIGAGVLNTGELFF
once	-	TRBV18	TRBJ1-1	TGTGCCAGCTCACCAAATGATAACACTGAAGCTTTCTTT	CASSPNDNTEAFF
-	TRBD1	TRBV11-2	TRBJ1-2	TGTGCCAGCAGCCCAGGGACAGACTATGGCTACACCTTC	CASSPGTDYGYTF
once	-	TRBV10-3	TRBJ2-7	TGTGCCACCGCGAACCGGGACAACTCCTACGAGCAGTACTTC	CATANRDNSYEQYF
-	-	TRBV11-2	TRBJ2-7	TGTGCCAGCAGCCCAGGCTACGAGCAGTACTTC	CASSPGYEQYF
-	-	TRBV28	TRBJ1-3	TGTGCCAGCAGTTTTTGGGGGACCTCTGGAAACACCATATATTTT	CASSFWGTSGNTIYF
many	TRBD1	TRBV6-5	TRBJ1-2	TGTGCCAGCAGTTACTCCTTACAGGGGAGTTGGGGAGGCTACACCTTC	CASSYSLQGSWGGYTF
-	TRBD1	TRBV19	TRBJ2-5	TGTGCCAGTAGTAGGGACAGGCAAGAGACCCAGTACTTC	CASSRDRQETQYF
-	TRBD2	TRBV19	TRBJ2-7	TGTGCCAGTAGTATATTGGCGGGGGAGTCCTACGAGCAGTACTTC	CASSILAGESYEQYF
-	-	TRBV11-3	TRBJ1-6	TGTGCCAGTAAAAGACAGTATAATTCACCCCTCCACTTT	CASKRQYNSPLHF
-	-	TRBV18	TRBJ1-4	TGTGCCAGCTCCATGTCGACAAGGAATGAAAAACTGTTTTTT	CASSMSTRNEKLFF
-	-	TRBV7-2	TRBJ2-3	TGTGCCAGCAGCTTACAGACGACCAGCACAGATACGCAGTATTTT	CASSLQTTSTDTQYF
-	-	TRBV6-5	TRBJ2-1	TGTGCCAGCAGTTTCCTGGGGTCGGGGGTTTACAATGAGCAGTTCTTC	CASSFLGSGVYNEQFF
few	-	TRBV28	TRBJ2-1	TGTGCCAGCAGCCCTCTCGGCGGTGAGCAGTTCTTC	CASSPLGGEQFF
-	-	TRBV12-3/TRBV12-4	TRBJ2-7	TGTGCCAGCAGTTTCCTAAAGGGTCCAGAGCAGTACTTC	CASSFLKGPEQYF
-	-	TRBV19	TRBJ1-4	TGTGCCAGTAGCAACCCAACTAATGAAAAACTGTTTTTT	CASSNPTNEKLFF
-	-	TRBV5-6	TRBJ2-1	TGTGCCAGCAGCTTGGATTTGGGCGGAATCAATGAGCAGTTCTTC	CASSLDLGGINEQFF
-	-	TRBV21-1	TRBJ1-1	TGTGCCAGCAGCAAAGAGGGGGAGGCAGGGGAGAACACTGAAGCTTTCTTT	CASSKEGEAGENTEAFF
-	-	TRBV29-1	TRBJ1-2	TGCAGCGTCGACGTGTACTATGGCTACACCTTC	CSVDVYYGYTF
-	TRBD1	TRBV18	TRBJ2-3	TGTGCCAGCTCACCAGTGGCAGGGGGAGTGACCGGGCCAGATACGCAGTATTTT	CASSPVAGGVTGPDTQYF
few	TRBD2	TRBV28	TRBJ2-3	TGTGCCAGCAGCACTAGCGGGGGGTCGACAGATACGCAGTATTTT	CASSTSGGSTDTQYF
-	-	TRBV5-1	TRBJ2-7	TGCGCCAGCAGCTTTAGTGACTCGGTCGAGCAGTACTTC	CASSFSDSVEQYF
-	-	TRBV10-1	TRBJ1-1	TGCGCCAGCAGTGAGCAGGTAAACACTGAAGCTTTCTTT	CASSEQVNTEAFF
-	-	TRBV6-5	TRBJ1-6	TGTGCCAGCAGCCCCGGACAGCGAGTAAATTCACCCCTCCACTTT	CASSPGQRVNSPLHF
-	-	TRBV6-5	TRBJ1-2	TGTGCCAGCAGCGACCTACTCCGGGGGGACTATGGCTACACCTTC	CASSDLLRGDYGYTF
once	-	TRBV5-1	TRBJ1-4	TGCGCCAGCAGCTCTGGGACTGGGGGTAATGAAAAACTGTTTTTT	CASSSGTGGNEKLFF
many	-	TRBV7-3	TRBJ2-1	TGTGCCAGCAGCTTAAACGCGGGGGCTTACAATGAGCAGTTCTTC	CASSLNAGAYNEQFF
-	-	TRBV6-6	TRBJ1-2	TGTGCCAGCAGCTGGGCGGAGGGATCCTATGGCTACACCTTC	CASSWAEGSYGYTF
-	-	TRBV7-2	TRBJ1-5	TGTGCCAGCAGCTTATACACCCGGAGCAATCAGCCCCAGCATTTT	CASSLYTRSNQPQHF
-	TRBD1	TRBV5-1	TRBJ1-2	TGCGCCAGCAGCTTGGATGGCAGGGGGCTCTATGGCTACACCTTC	CASSLDGRGLYGYTF
-	TRBD1	TRBV12-3/TRBV12-4	TRBJ1-2	TGTGCCAGCAGTCCAGGGGGCAGCTATGGCTACACCTTC	CASSPGGSYGYTF
-	TRBD1	TRBV5-5	TRBJ1-5	TGTGCCAGCAGCTTGGGGGACAGGGGGATGGCTCGTCAGCCCCAGCATTTT	CASSLGDRGMARQPQHF
-	TRBD1	TRBV28	TRBJ1-5	TGTGCCAGCAGTGCTTTCAGACAGGGTGATCAGCCCCAGCATTTT	CASSAFRQGDQPQHF
-	-	TRBV28	TRBJ2-2	TGTGCCAGCGGGGGGCCGAACACCGGGGAGCTGTTTTTT	CASGGPNTGELFF
-	-	TRBV6-6	TRBJ1-1	TGTGCCAGCAGTTACGGAAGGGGGAGCACTGAAGCTTTCTTT	CASSYGRGSTEAFF
-	-	TRBV2	TRBJ1-1	TGTGCCAGCACCCTAGGGCCGGCTGAAGCTTTCTTT	CASTLGPAEAFF
-	-	TRBV5-1	TRBJ1-4	TGCGCCAGCAGCTTCTCACGGGAGCCTAATGAAAAACTGTTTTTT	CASSFSREPNEKLFF
-	-	TRBV12-3/TRBV12-4	TRBJ1-5	TGTGCCAGCAGTTTTTCAGGACAGCCCCAGCATTTT	CASSFSGQPQHF
-	TRBD1	TRBV6-6	TRBJ1-2	TGTGCCAGCGGGACCCAGGGGGCAAATGGCTACACCTTC	CASGTQGANGYTF
once	TRBD1	TRBV30	TRBJ1-5	TGTGCCTGGAGTGTAGTGACAGGGGATCAGCCCCAGCATTTT	CAWSVVTGDQPQHF
-	-	TRBV29-1	TRBJ1-2	TGCAGCGTTGAAGTTCTACAGGGAAGGGGACTGAGTGGCTACACCTTC	CSVEVLQGRGLSGYTF
-	TRBD1	TRBV24-1	TRBJ2-3	TGTGCCACCAGTGATATCGGACAGGCAGCAGATACGCAGTATTTT	CATSDIGQAADTQYF
-	-	TRBV2	TRBJ2-7	TGTGCCAGCAGCATATGGCAGGGCGACCGAACTGCCTCTCCTACGTACGAGCAGTACTTC	CASSIWQGDRTASPTYEQYF
-	-	TRBV7-2	TRBJ2-7	TGTGCCAGCAGCTTGTCCCGGGACGTAAACGAGCAGTACTTC	CASSLSRDVNEQYF